The 6 T cell receptor beta chains below were found in one sample sequenced in a study of blood T cell repertoires in COVID-19. Generated by immunoSEQ multiplex PCR, the TCRdb table keeps only in-frame clones and is missing some. The repertoire has approximately 100,000 clones, 70% to 90% of them found once; the top ten carry roughly 18%. Sequencing was done on a sample of peripheral blood. All receptors derive from a woman aged 60-70 years with acute or convalescent COVID-19.

The gene calls are TRBV10-1 and TRBJ1-6, with no clear D. Trimming stripped 5 bases from V and 6 bases from J, with 17 bases between. The CDR3 consists of 16 residues. CDR1 is WNHNN, CDR2 SYGVQD, per germline (reference sequence). CDR3 nucleotides: TGCGCCAGCAGTTCCGGGATCCCGGGTGGTAATTCACCCCTCCACTTT. It is translated as CASSSGIPGGNSPLHF.

The CDR3 DNA is TGTGCCGGGGCGCGGTTAGAGAATTCACCCCTCCACTTT. Translated: CAGARLENSPLHF. V usage is TRBV6-5 and J usage is TRBJ1-6, with D maybe TRBD1 (5 bases). The germline V and J ends were trimmed by 11 bases and 7 bases, with 15 bases remaining between them. The CDR3 length is 13 residues. CDR1 and CDR2 from the germline V gene are MNHEY and SVGAGI.

Notes on this clone: The same CDR3 arises from other DNA sequences in this sample as well. The V gene is TRBV3-1 (or the pseudogene TRBV3-2), the J gene TRBJ1-1; 7 positions agree with TRBD1. This CDR3 is 13 amino acids long. After removal of 4 bases from V and 5 bases from J, the junction contained 4 bases not matched to a gene. The germline V gene has CDR1 LGHDT and CDR2 YNNKEL (reference sequence). The CDR3 sequence is CASSPRQGTEAFF. Here the CDR3 DNA reads TGTGCCAGCAGCCCCCGACAGGGAACTGAAGCTTTCTTT.

The CDR3: CASSFRDNTDTQYF. The CDR3 DNA follows: TGTGCCAGCAGCTTTCGGGACAACACAGATACGCAGTATTTT. The genes are TRBV5-5 and TRBJ2-3, with D possibly TRBD1 on 6 matching bases. Germline V gives CDR1 SGHKS, CDR2 YYEKEE (reference sequence). The CDR3 covers 14 residues. V was trimmed by 2 bases and J by 2 bases, leaving 9 bases between them.

This clone was observed a handful of times. The rearrangement uses TRBV2 and TRBJ2-1; D not certain. The CDR3 totals 11 residues. The V gene lost 6 bases and the J gene lost 9 bases, with 9 bases spanning the gap. Germline CDR1 is SNHLY and CDR2 is FYNNEI. The CDR3 DNA reads TGTGCCAGCAGGTACCCCAGTGAGCAGTTCTTC. It translates to CASRYPSEQFF.

The chain employs TRBV28 and TRBJ2-3; 7 bases are a match to TRBD2. The CDR3 spans 17 residues. Trimming at V came to 4 bases and at J to 2 bases, leaving 12 bases not matched to a gene. CDR1 is MDHEN and CDR2 is SYDVKM in the germline V gene. Here the CDR3 reads CASSWGGSRPHTDTQYF. CDR3 sequence (DNA): TGTGCCAGCAGTTGGGGGGGTTCGAGACCCCACACAGATACGCAGTATTTT.